This entry lists 21 T cell receptor beta chains sequenced from one sample in a study of T cells in Graves' hyperthyroidism and ophthalmopathy. Amplification of TCR beta CDR3 regions used RNA as the template. A set of HTBI primers served as the primers for a first-round RT-PCR of the TCR CDR3. TCRdb ran MiXCR on the multiplex PCR reads and lists one entry per CDR3 protein. Of nearly 600,000 distinct CDR3 sequences in the sample, approximately 14% were seen once. The sample comprised blood. The receptors originated from a woman aged 25 to 39 with Graves' hyperthyroidism that later progressed to Graves' ophthalmopathy.

This clonotype was detected ten times or more. The CDR3 DNA sequence: TGCAGTGCTAGAACTACCGGGGGCTACAATGAGCAGTTCTTC. It codes for CSARTTGGYNEQFF. This sequence joins TRBV20-1 and TRBJ2-1; possible D gene TRBD2, 6 bases. V lost 2 bases and J lost 3, with 11 bases in between. Germline-derived CDR1 and CDR2 are DFQATT and SNEGSKA (reference sequence). This CDR3 is built from 14 residues.

This clonotype appeared a single time. It may be a read error: a sequence one base away is much more abundant. V gene TRBV19 combines with J gene TRBJ1-2; D gene unclear. The V gene lost 6 bases and the J gene lost 2 bases, with 16 bases spanning the gap. CDR3 length: 15 residues. Germline lookup yields CDR1 LNHDA and CDR2 SQIVND (reference sequence). The CDR3 region has the DNA TGTGCCAGTAGCCCCAGCCCCAGGCCCAACTATGGCTACACCTTC. This codes for CASSPSPRPNYGYTF.

This clonotype appeared a few times. This chain connects TRBV28 to TRBJ1-2, with D tentatively TRBD1 (5 bases). The germline V gene has CDR1 MDHEN and CDR2 SYDVKM. Trimming cost V 1 base and J 2 bases, with 11 bases left between them. CDR3 size: 15 residues. This CDR3 reads CASSLLGDRNYGYTF. The CDR3 DNA reads TGTGCCAGCAGTTTATTAGGAGACAGAAACTATGGCTACACCTTC.

The table lists this clonotype with many counts. This chain uses TRBV5-5 with TRBJ2-5, with 15 bases fitting TRBD2. J gave up 4 bases and V 3 bases, and 4 bases lay outside the gene matches. The CDR3 loop spans 16 amino acids. Germline assignment: CDR1 SGHKS and CDR2 YYEKEE (reference sequence). CDR3 bases: TGTGCCAGCAGCTACGGACTAGCGGGAGGGTTAGAGACCCAGTACTTC. It translates to CASSYGLAGGLETQYF.

The CDR3 nucleotides read TGTGCCTGGAGTGACCAGTACAGGACTAGCGGGAGCTACAATGAGCAGTTCTTC. It yields the protein CAWSDQYRTSGSYNEQFF. The chain couples TRBV30 to TRBJ2-1; 13 bases match TRBD2. The germline V gene has CDR1 GTSNPN and CDR2 SVGIG (reference sequence). This CDR3 is built from 18 residues. The V gene end was trimmed by 1 base and the J gene end by 3 bases; junction bases not matched to a gene: 9.

This clonotype was detected only a few times. This chain joins TRBV5-4 and TRBJ2-7; no firm D call. Looked up from germline, CDR1 is SGHNT and CDR2 is YYREEE (reference sequence). The CDR3 sequence is 14 residues long. The V and J ends lost 3 bases and 9 bases respectively, with 19 bases between them. CDR3 region: CASSSRFEEIRQYF. For the CDR3, the DNA is TGTGCCAGCAGCTCTCGTTTTGAAGAAATAAGGCAGTACTTC.

The chain uses TRBV7-2 and TRBJ1-1; D is undetermined. The V gene's germline CDR1 is SGHTA and CDR2 FQGNSA. This CDR3 has 15 amino acids. Between the trimmed V and J ends, which lost 1 base and 5 bases, there was a span of 14 bases. CDR3 loop: CASSLGSAGGTEAFF. The DNA for the CDR3 is TGTGCCAGCAGCTTAGGATCGGCAGGAGGGACTGAAGCTTTCTTT.

There are many counts of this clonotype. The chain employs TRBV11-2 and TRBJ2-1, with 9 nucleotides matching TRBD1. This CDR3 is 13 amino acids long. V dropped 3 bases and J dropped 7; count of bases not matched to a gene: 1. CDR1 is SGHAT and CDR2 is FQNNGV in the germline V gene. The DNA for the CDR3 is TGTGCCAGCAGCTTTGGGACAGGGAATGAGCAGTTCTTC. This translates into CASSFGTGNEQFF.

Regarding this clonotype: This may be a read error, as it is one base from a much larger clone. The chain employs TRBV20-1 and TRBJ2-7; 9 nucleotides agree with TRBD2. The CDR3 length is 14 residues. Germline assignment: CDR1 DFQATT and CDR2 SNEGSKA (reference sequence). After removal of 3 bases from V and 0 bases from J, the junction contained 3 bases not matched to a gene. The CDR3 sequence: CSARLAGRSYEQYF. CDR3 sequence (DNA): TGCAGTGCTAGGCTAGCGGGGCGCTCCTACGAGCAGTACTTC.

In this sample, this clonotype turned up many times. This sequence joins TRBV12-3 or TRBV12-4 and TRBJ2-1; 7 nucleotides match TRBD2. J was trimmed by 7 bases and V by 2 bases; bases with no gene match: 11. This CDR3 has 16 amino acids. CDR3 region: CASSLRAGVVGNEQFF. The CDR3 DNA reads TGTGCCAGCAGTTTACGGGCGGGAGTCGTAGGGAATGAGCAGTTCTTC.

This clonotype was counted only a few times. The chain joins TRBV6-2 or TRBV6-3 to TRBJ1-5, with D perhaps TRBD1 (5 bases). This CDR3 contains 16 residues. The V end lost 2 bases, the J end lost 0 bases, and 11 bases lay between the germline ends. Per the germline V gene, CDR1 is MNHEY and CDR2 is SVGEGT. For the CDR3, the DNA is TGTGCCAGCAGTTACGGGGCAAGGGCTAGCAATCAGCCCCAGCATTTT. It yields the protein CASSYGARASNQPQHF.

There are many counts of this clonotype. The chain couples TRBV27 to TRBJ1-6, with D possibly TRBD1 on 5 matching bases. Trimming removed 3 bases from V and 7 bases from J, with 10 bases in between. The germline gives CDR1 MNHEY, CDR2 SMNVEV (reference sequence). The CDR3 extends over 14 amino acids. The CDR3 DNA reads as TGTGCCAGCAGTTTCAACGGGGCAAATTCACCCCTCCACTTT. Its protein is CASSFNGANSPLHF.

This clonotype has at least ten counts. V gene TRBV7-9 combines with J gene TRBJ2-1; possible D gene TRBD1, 7 bases. Between the trimmed V and J ends, which lost 2 bases and 6 bases, there was a span of 14 bases. In germline, CDR1 is SEHNR, CDR2 FQNEAQ (reference sequence). CDR3 length equals 15 residues. The CDR3 is CASSLRAGGSNEQFF. The CDR3 coding sequence is TGTGCCAGCAGCTTAAGGGCAGGGGGGAGCAATGAGCAGTTCTTC.

The table lists this clonotype with many counts. The rearrangement uses TRBV29-1 and TRBJ2-7; D might be TRBD1 (5 bases). The V end lost 7 bases, the J end lost 0 bases, and 10 bases lay between the germline ends. CDR1 is SQVTM and CDR2 is ANQGSEA in the germline V gene. This CDR3 is built from 12 residues. CDR3 sequence: CSADSDSYEQYF. CDR3 DNA sequence: TGCAGCGCAGACAGTGACTCCTACGAGCAGTACTTC.

This clonotype was seen ten or more times. The chain links TRBV20-1 to TRBJ2-3, with D possibly TRBD2 on 6 matching bases. With 3 bases removed from V and 2 bases from J, the gap between germline ends came to 15 bases. CDR1 and CDR2 (germline): DFQATT, SNEGSKA (reference sequence). The CDR3 is 15 amino acids. Here the CDR3 DNA reads TGCAGTGCTAGTATTGGGCGGGGATCCACAGATACGCAGTATTTT. It is translated as CSASIGRGSTDTQYF.

The rearrangement links TRBV24-1 to TRBJ2-7; 7 bases fit TRBD1. CDR1 is KGHDR and CDR2 is SFDVKD in the germline V gene. The V and J ends lost 5 bases and 3 bases, in that order; junction bases with no gene match: 3. The CDR3 is 13 residues long. The CDR3 sequence is CATSGAGGYEQYF. As DNA, the CDR3 is TGTGCCACCAGTGGTGCAGGGGGCTACGAGCAGTACTTC.

This clonotype was seen ten or more times. The rearrangement links TRBV30 to TRBJ2-1; either TRBD1 or TRBD2 may fit D (5 bases each). The CDR3 sequence is 12 residues long. V dropped 2 bases and J dropped 10 bases, with 12 bases sitting between them. Germline V gene sequence: CDR1 GTSNPN, CDR2 SVGIG (reference sequence). The CDR3: CAWSRSGGEQFF. Written as DNA, the CDR3 is TGTGCCTGGAGTCGGTCTGGGGGAGAGCAGTTCTTC.

The chain links TRBV7-8 to TRBJ2-1; 7 positions match TRBD1. The CDR3 is 19 residues long. In germline, CDR1 is SGHVS, CDR2 FQNEAQ. Germline trimming cut 0 bases from V and 0 bases from J; bases unmatched to any gene: 11. CDR3 in DNA: TGTGCCAGCAGCTTAGCGCGGTTTTGGGACAGCACCTCCTACAATGAGCAGTTCTTC. Protein: CASSLARFWDSTSYNEQFF.

At least ten counts were recorded for this clonotype. The chain is built from TRBV7-3 and TRBJ2-1; D call uncertain. Trimming removed 5 bases from V and 10 bases from J, with 12 bases in between. The germline V gene has CDR1 SGHTA and CDR2 FQGTGA. The CDR3 loop spans 12 amino acids. The CDR3, as DNA: TGTGCCAGCAGCAACGGAGCTGAAGAGCAGTTCTTC. Translation: CASSNGAEEQFF.

In this sample, this clonotype turned up a few times. The chain recombines TRBV6-5 with TRBJ1-6; unclear D gene. The V and J ends lost 0 bases and 0 bases respectively, with 9 bases between them. Looked up from germline, CDR1 is MNHEY and CDR2 is SVGAGI. The CDR3 has 17 amino acids. CDR3 amino acids: CASSYSGSRSYNSPLHF. The DNA of the CDR3 is TGTGCCAGCAGTTACTCAGGGAGTCGCTCCTATAATTCACCCCTCCACTTT.

Ten or more counts support this clonotype. The V call is TRBV29-1, the J call TRBJ1-3; no reliable D call. Between the trimmed V and J ends, which lost 5 bases and 0 bases, there was a span of 11 bases. The CDR3 contains 14 residues. Germline-derived CDR1 and CDR2 are SQVTM and ANQGSEA. The CDR3 loop is CSVLVQSSGNTIYF. Here the CDR3 DNA reads TGCAGCGTTTTGGTTCAGAGCTCTGGAAACACCATATATTTT.